This TCR beta chain was observed in a study of shared clonotypes between healthy human individuals (dated by TCRdb to the early 2020s). A note on the overall study: A few men and a couple of women, aged 18 to 49 years, made up the cohort. Between about 0.9 and 8.9 billion PBMCs per donor were obtained by leukapheresis. Different laboratories and diverse techniques were used to prepare libraries and sequence TCR repertoires, to increase sequencing depth and limit assay-specific biases. The study deeply sequenced blood TCR repertoires of about 5 healthy adults to estimate repertoire size and the extent of clonotype sharing between individuals. Per donor, three plates each were used for CD4 naive and CD4 memory, two for CD8 naive, and one for CD8 memory. What the authors observed across the whole study: The genetic and exposure-history diversity represented was limited by the small number of donors. Across four donors, 4.5% to 6.5% of naive CD4, around 3.5% of naive CD8, roughly 2.2% of memory CD4, and 0.4% of memory CD8 clonotypes were shared. Compared with non-shared clonotypes, clonotypes shared by all four sorted-subset donors had higher generation probabilities. Even with the large sequencing depth, rarefaction of the sorted-subset datasets indicated that sequencing was incomplete. Larger estimated clonotype richness was generally found for naive subsets than for memory subsets. Sampling was limited to blood, and TCR repertoires in tissue likely differ from TCR repertoires in blood. Pairwise subsampling led to the expectation that sequencing depth would affect the degree of clonotype sharing among donors.

The donors were healthy, HIV-negative adults with no recently reported acute infections or vaccinations. All donors were Caucasian adults living in Nashville, Tennessee, USA. CD4+ T cells were enriched by magnetic negative selection, after which naive cells were positively selected on CD45RA and the negative fraction was taken as the memory subset. After blood collection by leukapheresis, PBMCs were isolated using Ficoll-Histopaque density gradient centrifugation and then cryopreserved in the vapor phase of liquid nitrogen. Analytical flow cytometry was used to check the purity and quantity of every magnetically sorted T cell population. Each sorted fraction had its genomic DNA isolated and then quantified by UV absorbance on a Nanodrop 2000c. As concerns this clone: What this receptor recognizes is not known. Within one base of it there is no much larger clone, and no base qualities were kept.

Using the deep immunoSEQ assay, multiplex PCR amplified TCR CDR3 regions from genomic DNA. For each cell subset, the extracted genomic DNA was distributed evenly across all wells of several immunoSEQ 96-well plates, and each plate served as one replicate. For sorted subsets, about 200 ng genomic DNA, equal to approximately 30,000 T cell genomes, was loaded into each replicate PCR. Purified libraries were quantified with a Qubit 3.0 fluorometer, sized on a Bioanalyzer 2100, and re-quantified with the KAPA Library Quantification kit. Every immunoSEQ 96-well plate was sequenced on a dedicated single-read 150-cycle Illumina NextSeq 550 flow cell. Turning to the authors' computational methods: Because only junctional sequences without quality scores were contained in the immunoSEQ output, filtering matching that applied to full-length reads could not be performed. To assign V/J genes and CDR3, sequences were annotated against IMGT germline references using PyIR, a Python wrapper for IgBLAST v1.9. Reads were filtered out if the reads had weak V/J assignments (E-value above 1e-6), no CDR3, stop codons, out-of-frame junctions, or ambiguous translated residues. V3J clonotypes were defined as sequences sharing an identical inferred V gene, J gene, and CDR3 amino acid sequence. To compute the percentage overlap between repertoires, the number of shared unique clonotypes was divided by the size of the smaller repertoire. RTK rarefaction, the Chao1 estimator, and Recon v2.1 estimates of unobserved clonotypes were used to assess repertoire richness. OLGA was used to compute generation probabilities for all TCRbeta clonotypes that the gDNA method yielded from four donors. TCRdb limited this immuneACCESS table to in-frame rearrangements with V and J called. A share of clones is missing; checked studies link under half to unresolved V genes, and the rest is unexplained. That table supplies the V and J calls and clone size; D and trimming were determined from the DNA. Recorded for this sample are about a million clones; approximately 75% of them occurred a single time. 0.7% to 0.95% of the sample belongs to the ten largest clones.

V gives up 3 bases and J gives up 0 bases, and the segment between their germline ends measures 6 bases. CDR1 and CDR2, looked up from the germline V gene, are SGHDT and YYEEEE. The CDR3 sequence holds 13 residues, the cysteine and phenylalanine included. Just the 39-base CDR3 DNA is kept, in frame starting at base 1. Sample: memory CD4+ T cells from PBMCs. Explained via the paper, the cell subset or site label denotes: CD45RA-negative fraction. The receptor comes from a man between 18 and 29 years old in good health. Some clones in this sample may be carry-over from other donors' samples. The rearrangement joined TRBV5-6 to TRBJ1-1, with no D gene named confidently. DNA sequence: TGTGCCAGCAGCTCAGGATTGAACACTGAAGCTTTCTTT. Its product reads: CASSSGLNTEAFF.